The 26 T cell receptor beta chains below all came from one sample that was sequenced in a study of CD8+ T cells in alopecia areata. RNA was extracted and reverse transcribed into cDNA as the sequencing template. Some clones are missing from TCRdb's copy, which holds only in-frame ones; the method was immunoSEQ multiplex PCR. The sample lists approximately 140,000 clones, approximately 50% occurring once. Sequencing was carried out using CD4+ T cells sorted from blood. These receptors were taken from a human donor with alopecia areata.

This sequence joins TRBV30 and TRBJ1-1; 11 bases agree with TRBD1. This CDR3 region has 14 residues. V was clipped by 3 bases and J by 7 bases; unmatched bases: 7. Looked up from germline, CDR1 is GTSNPN and CDR2 is SVGIG (reference sequence). The CDR3 bases are TGTGCCTGGAGAGTGGACAGGGGGCTCTTTGAAGCTTTCTTT. Translated, it gives CAWRVDRGLFEAFF.

There are a few counts of this clone. The genes are TRBV27 and TRBJ2-1; the D gene is possibly TRBD2 (5 bases). In germline, CDR1 is MNHEY, CDR2 SMNVEV (reference sequence). V dropped 3 bases and J dropped 5 bases, with 11 bases sitting between them. This CDR3 is built from 14 residues. Here the CDR3 reads CASSFEGPHNEQFF. DNA for the CDR3: TGTGCCAGCAGTTTCGAGGGCCCACACAATGAGCAGTTCTTC.

This chain connects TRBV27 to TRBJ2-7, with D possibly matching TRBD2 (6 bases). The CDR3 is made up of 13 amino acids. Germline CDR1 is MNHEY and CDR2 is SMNVEV (reference sequence). Trimming cost V 6 bases and J 0 bases, with 9 bases left between them. CDR3 coding DNA: TGTGCCAGCAGATCTAGCGACTCCTACGAGCAGTACTTC. Amino acids: CASRSSDSYEQYF.

This clone was counted a few times. This rearrangement joins TRBV5-1 to TRBJ1-2; 8 bases agree with TRBD1. Germline CDR1 SGHRS, CDR2 YFSETQ. The CDR3 consists of 14 residues. With V trimmed by 3 bases and J by 6 bases, 7 bases remained unmatched. The CDR3 region is CASSSQGQAHGYTF. The CDR3 DNA reads TGCGCCAGCAGCTCGCAGGGACAGGCCCATGGCTACACCTTC.

The chain combines TRBV15 with TRBJ2-1, with D hard to call. The CDR3 is 13 residues long. The germline V and J ends were trimmed by 3 bases and 5 bases, with 8 bases remaining between them. Per the germline V gene, CDR1 is LNHNV and CDR2 is YYDKDF (reference sequence). The CDR3 region is CATSSEEDNEQFF. In DNA form, the CDR3 reads TGTGCCACCAGCAGCGAAGAAGACAATGAGCAGTTCTTC.

The sample holds one count of this clone. The chain combines TRBV30 with TRBJ2-5; D gene uncertain. The CDR3 is 15 amino acids. Trimming pared 3 bases from V and 0 bases from J, leaving 14 bases between. Per the germline V gene, CDR1 is GTSNPN and CDR2 is SVGIG (reference sequence). The CDR3 DNA reads as TGTGCCTGGAGCGCTGACATACCGTACCAAGAGACCCAGTACTTC. Residues: CAWSADIPYQETQYF.

This clone was seen only a few times. The chain has TRBV29-1 and TRBJ2-6; D unclear. The length of the CDR3 is 18 residues. Germline V gives CDR1 SQVTM, CDR2 ANQGSEA. Between the trimmed V and J ends, which lost 4 bases and 2 bases, there was a span of 21 bases. The CDR3 nucleotides read TGCAGCGTTGGTTTTGTGACCCCAGGTCTCCCTGGGGCCAACGTCCTGACTTTC. Its protein product is CSVGFVTPGLPGANVLTF.

This clone was observed a few times. The chain is built from TRBV29-1 and TRBJ2-2; D is undetermined. Trimming removed 7 bases from V and 5 bases from J, with 14 bases in between. This CDR3 spans 13 amino acids. Germline V gene sequence: CDR1 SQVTM, CDR2 ANQGSEA. In nucleotides, the CDR3 is TGCAGCGCCCTCAGAATTCGGACCGGGGAGCTGTTTTTT. Protein sequence: CSALRIRTGELFF.

There are a few counts of this clone. The genes are TRBV5-1 and TRBJ2-7; D not resolved. Per the germline V gene, CDR1 is SGHRS and CDR2 is YFSETQ. This CDR3 has 12 residues. V lost 3 bases to trimming and J lost 2 bases, with 6 bases between them. Here the CDR3 DNA reads TGCGCCAGCAGCTCCCCTCCCTACGAGCAGTACTTC. Protein product: CASSSPPYEQYF.

The chain employs TRBV29-1 and TRBJ2-5; no clear D gene. The V end was cut by 5 bases, the J end by 4 bases, with 14 bases between. Germline CDR1 and CDR2: SQVTM and ANQGSEA. This CDR3 has 13 amino acids. The CDR3, as DNA: TGCAGCGTTTCCCGGGCGACGGGAGAGACCCAGTACTTC. As protein: CSVSRATGETQYF.

V and J are TRBV5-1 and TRBJ2-2; D gene ambiguous. The V gene's germline CDR1 is SGHRS and CDR2 YFSETQ. V lost 0 bases and J 5 bases, leaving 8 bases between the germline ends. There are 14 residues in the CDR3. The CDR3 DNA is TGCGCCAGCAGCTTGGCGGCATCTACCGGGGAGCTGTTTTTT. Protein product: CASSLAASTGELFF.

The chain combines TRBV11-2 with TRBJ2-3; D remains ambiguous. The CDR3 has 12 residues. V lost 5 bases, J lost 3 bases, and 6 bases lay in between. In germline, CDR1 is SGHAT, CDR2 FQNNGV. CDR3 sequence (DNA): TGTGCCAGCAGCCCAACGACAGATACGCAGTATTTT. It is translated as CASSPTTDTQYF. The full variable domain, in which reference TRBV11-2 and TRBJ2-3 provide the parts outside the CDR3, is EAGVAQSPRYKIIEKRQSVAFWCNPISGHATLYWYQQILGQGPKLLIQFQNNGVVDDSQLPKDRFSAERLKGVDSTLKIQPAKLEDSAVYLCASSPTTDTQYFGPGTRLTVL.

In its sample, this clone was seen a few times. The identical CDR3 is also encoded by other nucleotide sequences in the sample. V and J are TRBV29-1 and TRBJ2-7; 7 bases are shared with TRBD1. This CDR3 has 12 amino acids. CDR1 and CDR2 (germline): SQVTM, ANQGSEA. V lost 5 bases and J lost 3; bases outside the gene matches: 4. The DNA of the CDR3 is TGCAGCGTTAGGGACAGCTACTACGAGCAGTACTTC. The encoded protein is CSVRDSYYEQYF.

CDR3 coding DNA: TGCGCCAGCAGTTTGAACTGGGGGCCCGGGGAGCTGTTTTTT. This translates into CASSLNWGPGELFF. This chain connects TRBV5-1 to TRBJ2-2, with D possibly matching TRBD1 (6 bases). The V and J ends lost 5 bases and 6 bases respectively, with 14 bases between them. CDR1 SGHRS and CDR2 YFSETQ come from the germline V gene. The length of the CDR3 is 14 residues. Using reference TRBV5-1 and TRBJ2-2 for the parts outside the CDR3, the full variable domain is KAGVTQTPRYLIKTRGQQVTLSCSPISGHRSVSWYQQTPGQGLQFLFEYFSETQRNKGNFPGRFSGRQFSNSRSEMNVSTLELGDSALYLCASSLNWGPGELFFGEGSRLTVL.

This clone was picked up a small number of times. The rearrangement uses TRBV19 and TRBJ1-2; the D is unclear. The CDR3 covers 13 residues. Germline V gene data show CDR1 as LNHDA and CDR2 as SQIVND (reference sequence). V lost 3 bases and J lost 8, with 13 bases in between. CDR3 bases: TGTGCCAGTAGTATGGGCCAAGGGCCCGGCTACACCTTC. This gives the protein CASSMGQGPGYTF.

The chain couples TRBV5-4 to TRBJ2-3, with D possibly being TRBD2 (6 bases). CDR1 SGHNT and CDR2 YYREEE come from the germline V gene (reference sequence). This CDR3 spans 14 amino acids. V gave up 2 bases and J gave up 3 bases, with 10 bases separating them. DNA of the CDR3: TGTGCCAGCAGCTTTGGGAGGACGACAGATACGCAGTATTTT. It yields the protein CASSFGRTTDTQYF.

The chain recombines TRBV30 with TRBJ2-3; 9 bases are a match to TRBD2. The germline V gene encodes CDR1 GTSNPN and CDR2 SVGIG (reference sequence). Trimming removed 0 bases from V and 11 bases from J; junction bases left unmatched: 9. This CDR3 is 14 amino acids long. The CDR3, as DNA: TGTGCCTGGAGTGTTAGTAGCGGGAGTTATGGGCAGTATTTT. Translation gives CAWSVSSGSYGQYF.

This clone has just one count. The V and J genes are TRBV29-1 and TRBJ2-3; 7 bases match TRBD2. Germline values: CDR1 SQVTM, CDR2 ANQGSEA. Losses at the gene ends were 4 bases for V and 8 bases for J; bases not matched to a gene: 15. The CDR3 runs to 15 residues. CDR3 DNA: TGCAGCGTTGTACTTGCGGGAGCCGCGTACGGTACGCAGTATTTT. It specifies CSVVLAGAAYGTQYF.

J is TRBJ2-5 and V is TRBV29-1, with a weak D call TRBD2 (6 bases). V was shortened by 7 bases and J by 5 bases, with 17 bases between the two germline ends. CDR3 length: 13 amino acids. The germline V gene encodes CDR1 SQVTM and CDR2 ANQGSEA. The CDR3, as DNA: TGCAGCGCCTCCCTAGCGACGTGGGAGACCCAGTACTTC. Translated, it gives CSASLATWETQYF.

This clone was detected only a few times. The chain carries TRBV28 and TRBJ1-1; no clear D gene. Germline CDR1 is MDHEN and CDR2 is SYDVKM. CDR3 length equals 16 residues. Trimming left V 8 bases short and J 1 base short, with 20 bases between. CDR3: CASPPTLGQPNTEAFF. The DNA of the CDR3 is TGTGCCAGCCCCCCGACCCTTGGGCAGCCGAACACTGAAGCTTTCTTT.

The V and J genes are TRBV29-1 and TRBJ2-3; TRBD2 matches at 9 bases. The CDR3 sequence is 14 residues long. V lost 8 bases to trimming and J lost 2 bases; unmatched junction nucleotides: 8. The germline gives CDR1 SQVTM, CDR2 ANQGSEA. Here the CDR3 DNA reads TGCAGCATGAGGGCGGGAGGGGTCACAGATACGCAGTATTTT. This sequence encodes CSMRAGGVTDTQYF.

This clone showed up just a few times. The chain carries TRBV29-1 and TRBJ2-5; the D is unclear. The CDR3 spans 13 residues. Per the germline V gene, CDR1 is SQVTM and CDR2 is ANQGSEA. V was clipped by 3 bases and J by 2 bases, with 10 bases between them. The CDR3 spells CSVDTDLQETQYF. The CDR3 nucleotides read TGCAGCGTTGATACGGACCTACAAGAGACCCAGTACTTC.

The chain uses TRBV20-1 and TRBJ1-2, with TRBD1 as a possible D gene (6 bases). Germline CDR1 DFQATT, CDR2 SNEGSKA (reference sequence). The CDR3 totals 11 residues. CDR3 bases: TGCAGGGTTAGACAGGAGGATGGCTACACCTTC. It yields the protein CRVRQEDGYTF.

In regard to this clone: Other DNA variants within this sample encode the same CDR3. The chain combines TRBV7-2 with TRBJ1-1; D gene ambiguous. V was shortened by 5 bases and J by 0 bases, with 7 bases between the two germline ends. Germline lookup yields CDR1 SGHTA and CDR2 FQGNSA. The CDR3 contains 13 residues. The CDR3 DNA follows: TGTGCCAGCAGCCTTCTTGTGAACACTGAAGCTTTCTTT. Its translation: CASSLLVNTEAFF.

Comment on this clone: This sample includes further DNA sequences coding for the same CDR3. The J gene is TRBJ2-3, the V gene TRBV29-1; D may match TRBD1 or TRBD2 (5 bases each). The CDR3 spans 13 residues. The germline V and J ends were trimmed by 7 bases and 0 bases, with 11 bases remaining between them. In germline, CDR1 is SQVTM, CDR2 ANQGSEA. DNA of the CDR3: TGCAGCGCCCCTGGGACGAGCACAGATACGCAGTATTTT. Amino acids: CSAPGTSTDTQYF.

V and J are TRBV27 and TRBJ1-5; weak D call: TRBD1 (6 bases). V was clipped by 6 bases and J by 0 bases, with 9 bases between them. Germline assignment: CDR1 MNHEY and CDR2 SMNVEV (reference sequence). CDR3 length equals 14 residues. CDR3 residues: CASSRGYSNQPQHF. CDR3 bases: TGTGCCAGCAGCAGGGGTTATAGCAATCAGCCCCAGCATTTT.